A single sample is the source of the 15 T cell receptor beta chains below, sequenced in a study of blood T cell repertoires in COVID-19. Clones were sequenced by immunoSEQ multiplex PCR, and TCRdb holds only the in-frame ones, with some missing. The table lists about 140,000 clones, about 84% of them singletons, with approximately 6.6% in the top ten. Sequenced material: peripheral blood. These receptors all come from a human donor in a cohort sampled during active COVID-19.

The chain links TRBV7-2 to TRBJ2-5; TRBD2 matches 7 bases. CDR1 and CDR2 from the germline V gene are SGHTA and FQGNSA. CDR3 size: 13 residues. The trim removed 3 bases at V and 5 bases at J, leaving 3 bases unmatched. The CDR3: CASSLVGGETQYF. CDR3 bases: TGTGCCAGCAGCTTGGTCGGGGGGGAGACCCAGTACTTC.

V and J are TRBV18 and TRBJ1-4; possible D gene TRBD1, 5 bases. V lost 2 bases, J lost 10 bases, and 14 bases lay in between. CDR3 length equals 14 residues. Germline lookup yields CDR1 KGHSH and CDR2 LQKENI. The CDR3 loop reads CASSPSREGGKLFF. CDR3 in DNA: TGTGCCAGCTCACCATCCAGGGAGGGAGGAAAACTGTTTTTT.

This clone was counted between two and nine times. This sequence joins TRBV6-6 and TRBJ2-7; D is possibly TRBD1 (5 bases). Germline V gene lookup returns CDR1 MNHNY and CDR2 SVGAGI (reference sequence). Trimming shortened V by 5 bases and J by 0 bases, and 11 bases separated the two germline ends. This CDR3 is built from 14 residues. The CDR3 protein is CASSHQDISYEQYF. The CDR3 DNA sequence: TGTGCCAGCAGTCATCAGGACATCTCCTACGAGCAGTACTTC.

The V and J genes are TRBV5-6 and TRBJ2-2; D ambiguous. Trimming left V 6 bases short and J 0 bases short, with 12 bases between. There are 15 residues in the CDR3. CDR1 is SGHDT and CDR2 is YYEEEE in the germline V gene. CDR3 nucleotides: TGTGCCAGCACCCAAGGAACAGCGAACACCGGGGAGCTGTTTTTT. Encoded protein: CASTQGTANTGELFF.

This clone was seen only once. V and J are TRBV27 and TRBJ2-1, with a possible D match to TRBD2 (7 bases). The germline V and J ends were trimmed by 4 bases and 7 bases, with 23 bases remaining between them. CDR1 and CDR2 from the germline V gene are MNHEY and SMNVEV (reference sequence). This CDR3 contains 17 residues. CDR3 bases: TGTGCCAGCAGTTCGTCAAAGGGGGGGCTGAGGGTTAATGAGCAGTTCTTC. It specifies CASSSSKGGLRVNEQFF.

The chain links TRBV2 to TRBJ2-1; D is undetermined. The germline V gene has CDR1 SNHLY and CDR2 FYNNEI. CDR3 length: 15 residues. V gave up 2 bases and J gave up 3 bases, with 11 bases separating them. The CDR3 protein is CASSESAEFYNEQFF. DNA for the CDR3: TGTGCCAGCAGTGAAAGCGCAGAATTCTACAATGAGCAGTTCTTC.

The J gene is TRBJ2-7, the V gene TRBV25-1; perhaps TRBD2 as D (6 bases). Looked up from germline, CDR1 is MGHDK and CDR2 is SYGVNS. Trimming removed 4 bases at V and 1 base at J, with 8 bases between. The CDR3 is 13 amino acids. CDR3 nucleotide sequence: TGTGCCAGCAGTGTACTAGCTTCCTACGAGCAGTACTTC. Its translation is CASSVLASYEQYF.

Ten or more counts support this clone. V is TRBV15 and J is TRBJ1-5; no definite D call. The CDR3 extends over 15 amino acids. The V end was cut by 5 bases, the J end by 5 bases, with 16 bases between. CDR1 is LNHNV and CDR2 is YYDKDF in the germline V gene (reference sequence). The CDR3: CATSRFEGRDQPQHF. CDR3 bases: TGTGCCACCAGCCGCTTCGAGGGTCGGGATCAGCCCCAGCATTTT. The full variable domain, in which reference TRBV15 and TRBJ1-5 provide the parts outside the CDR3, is DAMVIQNPRYQVTQFGKPVTLSCSQTLNHNVMYWYQQKSSQAPKLLFHYYDKDFNNEADTPDNFQSRRPNTSFCFLDIRSPGLGDTAMYLCATSRFEGRDQPQHFGDGTRLSIL.

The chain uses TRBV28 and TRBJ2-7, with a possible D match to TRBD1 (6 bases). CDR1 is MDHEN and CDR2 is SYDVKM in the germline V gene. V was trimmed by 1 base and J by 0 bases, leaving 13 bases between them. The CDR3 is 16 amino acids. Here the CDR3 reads CASSLSDFRGSYEQYF. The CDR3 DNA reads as TGTGCCAGCAGTTTATCTGACTTCAGGGGCTCCTACGAGCAGTACTTC.

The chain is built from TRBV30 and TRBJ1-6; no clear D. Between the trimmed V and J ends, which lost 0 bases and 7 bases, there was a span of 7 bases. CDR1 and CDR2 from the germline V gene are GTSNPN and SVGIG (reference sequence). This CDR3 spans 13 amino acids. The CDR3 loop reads CAWSVPGNSPLHF. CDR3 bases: TGTGCCTGGAGTGTGCCGGGGAATTCACCCCTCCACTTT.

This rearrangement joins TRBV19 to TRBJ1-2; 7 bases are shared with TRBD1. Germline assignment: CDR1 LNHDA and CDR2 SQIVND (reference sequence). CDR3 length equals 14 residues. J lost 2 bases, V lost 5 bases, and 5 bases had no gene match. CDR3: CASSVTDRNYGYTF. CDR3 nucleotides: TGTGCCAGTAGTGTGACGGACAGGAACTATGGCTACACCTTC. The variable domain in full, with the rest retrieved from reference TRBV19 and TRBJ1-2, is DGGITQSPKYLFRKEGQNVTLSCEQNLNHDAMYWYRQDPGQGLRLIYYSQIVNDFQKGDIAEGYSVSREKKESFPLTVTSAQKNPTAFYLCASSVTDRNYGYTFGSGTRLTVV.

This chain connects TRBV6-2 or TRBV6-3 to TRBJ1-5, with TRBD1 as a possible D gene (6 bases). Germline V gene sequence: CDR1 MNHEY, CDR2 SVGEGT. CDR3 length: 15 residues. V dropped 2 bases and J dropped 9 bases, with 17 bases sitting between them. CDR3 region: CASSYGTSLQGPQHF. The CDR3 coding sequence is TGTGCCAGCAGTTACGGGACAAGCCTTCAGGGGCCCCAGCATTTT.

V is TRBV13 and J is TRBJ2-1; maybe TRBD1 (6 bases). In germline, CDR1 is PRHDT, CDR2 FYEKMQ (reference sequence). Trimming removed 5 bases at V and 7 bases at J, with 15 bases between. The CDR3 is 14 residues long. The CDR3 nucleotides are TGTGCCAGCAGCCCCACCGGGACAAGGAATGAGCAGTTCTTC. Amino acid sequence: CASSPTGTRNEQFF.

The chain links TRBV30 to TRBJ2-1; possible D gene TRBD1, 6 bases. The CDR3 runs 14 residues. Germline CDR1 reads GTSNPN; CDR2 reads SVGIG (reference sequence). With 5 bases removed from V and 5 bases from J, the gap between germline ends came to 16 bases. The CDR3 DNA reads TGTGCCTGGGGCGCATCATACAGGGACAATGAGCAGTTCTTC. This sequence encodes CAWGASYRDNEQFF.

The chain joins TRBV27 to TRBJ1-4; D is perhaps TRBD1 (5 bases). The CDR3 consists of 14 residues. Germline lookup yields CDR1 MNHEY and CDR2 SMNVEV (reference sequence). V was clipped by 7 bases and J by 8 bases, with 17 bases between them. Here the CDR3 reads CASTRGGLGEKLFF. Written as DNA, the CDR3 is TGTGCCAGCACCCGGGGGGGGTTGGGAGAAAAACTGTTTTTT.